This is a list of T cell receptor beta chains from one sample in a study of blood T cell repertoires in COVID-19. Profiling relied on immunoSEQ multiplex PCR, and the TCRdb table lists in-frame clones only, not all of them. Counted here are 180,000 or so clones, roughly 82% occurring once; the ten biggest clones make up approximately 11%. The sample consisted of PBMCs or T cells enriched from blood (not recorded which). These receptors were taken from a man between 50 and 59 years old who had recovered from COVID-19. CDR3s include the opening cysteine and the closing phenylalanine or tryptophan. D genes are given only for firm matches. A row's size may be missing; if present it is once, few, many or a size class.

d_call cdr3_length clone_size j_call v_call cdr3_nt cdr3_aa
TRBD1 14 few TRBJ2-3 TRBV3-1/TRBV3-2 TGTGCCAGCAGCCCGACAGGGGGCGGGGATACGCAGTATTTT CASSPTGGGDTQYF
TRBD1 13 few TRBJ2-7 TRBV20-1 TGCAGTGCTAGTCTCAGGGGGCTAAGCGAGCAGTACTTC CSASLRGLSEQYF
- 9 - TRBJ2-3 TRBV28 TGTGCCAGGTTGAGGACGCAGTATTTT CARLRTQYF
- 15 - TRBJ2-1 TRBV19 TGTGCCAGTAGTATAACTCAATATTCCTACAATGAGCAGTTCTTC CASSITQYSYNEQFF
- 13 - TRBJ2-3 TRBV29-1 TGCAGCGTTGCACAGGTCCGCACAGATACGCAGTATTTT CSVAQVRTDTQYF
TRBD2 17 once TRBJ2-5 TRBV11-2 TGTGCCAGCAACCCCAGGTGGAGCGGGAGAGAAAGGGAGACCCAGTACTTC CASNPRWSGRERETQYF
- 15 - TRBJ1-1 TRBV3-1/TRBV3-2 TGTGCCAGCAGCCAAGTCGGGTCCGTAAACACTGAAGCTTTCTTT CASSQVGSVNTEAFF
- 15 - TRBJ1-1 TRBV27 TGTGCCAGCAGTTTTCTGAGGGGGATGAACACTGAAGCTTTCTTT CASSFLRGMNTEAFF
TRBD1 15 - TRBJ1-5 TRBV3-1/TRBV3-2 TGTGCCAGCAGCCTTAAGGGGGCGCACGGTCAGCCCCAGCATTTT CASSLKGAHGQPQHF
- 15 - TRBJ1-3 TRBV18 TGTGCCAGCTCGAGCGGAGGGGTTGCTGGAAACACCATATATTTT CASSSGGVAGNTIYF
- 13 - TRBJ1-6 TRBV27 TGTGCCAGCAGTTCCTCTACTTTTTTACCCCTCCACTTT CASSSSTFLPLHF
TRBD2 15 - TRBJ2-1 TRBV7-3 TGTGCCCCCATATTCCTAGCGGGCTCCTACAATGAGCAGTTCTTC CAPIFLAGSYNEQFF
TRBD2 21 - TRBJ2-5 TRBV4-2 TGTGCCAGCAGCCAAGTTAGTTGGGTCGCCCTCCCTAGCGGGGGGGGAGAGACCCAGTACTTC CASSQVSWVALPSGGGETQYF
TRBD2 15 - TRBJ2-1 TRBV10-3 TGTGCCATCAGTGTACTAGCGGGAGTTTCTGGTGAGCAGTTCTTC CAISVLAGVSGEQFF
- 13 few TRBJ1-1 TRBV12-3/TRBV12-4 TGTGCCAGCAGTTTGGGGGGAACCAATGAAGCTTTCTTT CASSLGGTNEAFF
- 12 once TRBJ2-7 TRBV3-1/TRBV3-2 TGTGCCAGCAGCACGGGTTTTTACGAGCAGTACTTC CASSTGFYEQYF
- 14 - TRBJ1-1 TRBV28 TGTGCCAGCATCAGGGACACCCTTAACACTGAAGCTTTCTTT CASIRDTLNTEAFF
- 14 - TRBJ2-1 TRBV21-1 TGTGCCAGCACCTCGGACAGCCGGGTGGATGAGCAGTTCTTC CASTSDSRVDEQFF
- 17 few TRBJ1-6 TRBV6-1 TGTGCCAGCAGTGCGGGTGCGGGGCAGGGAGCCAATTCACCCCTCCACTTT CASSAGAGQGANSPLHF
TRBD2 17 - TRBJ2-5 TRBV5-6 TGTGCCAGCAGCTTGGTAGGCCTAGCGGGAGTTGAGGAGACCCAGTACTTC CASSLVGLAGVEETQYF
TRBD1 16 - TRBJ2-1 TRBV24-1 TGTGCCACCAGAGGGGACAGGGGTCGCACCTACAATGAGCAGTTCTTC CATRGDRGRTYNEQFF
- 12 - TRBJ1-5 TRBV7-9 TGTGCCAGCAGTCACAGGGATCTGGCCCAGCATTTT CASSHRDLAQHF
- 12 - TRBJ1-6 TRBV28 TGTGCCAGCAGTTTTCAGAATTCACCCCTCCACTTT CASSFQNSPLHF
- 16 - TRBJ2-7 TRBV21-1 TGTGCCAGCAGCAACCGGAGGAGAGGGCCGTACTACGAGCAGTACTTC CASSNRRRGPYYEQYF
- 15 - TRBJ1-5 TRBV11-2 TGTGCCAGCAGCTTAGATTTCGGGAGCAATCAGCCCCAGCATTTT CASSLDFGSNQPQHF
TRBD2 22 once TRBJ2-3 TRBV27 TGTGCCAGCAGTTTATCTAGACCAAAACGGGCTAGCGGGAGGGGTCTCAAAGATACGCAGTATTTT CASSLSRPKRASGRGLKDTQYF
TRBD1 12 - TRBJ1-2 TRBV27 TGTGCCAGCAGTCCCAACAGGGGTGGCTACACCTTC CASSPNRGGYTF
- 13 - TRBJ1-6 TRBV6-5 TGTGCCAGCAGGGAGGAGGTCGACTCACCCCTCCACTTT CASREEVDSPLHF
TRBD2 17 - TRBJ2-3 TRBV5-8 TGTGCCAGCAGCCCGAGGCTAGCGGGAGGCACCACAGATACGCAGTATTTT CASSPRLAGGTTDTQYF
- 13 - TRBJ1-2 TRBV29-1 TGCAGCGTTGAATGGCGAGACATCTATGGCTACACCTTC CSVEWRDIYGYTF
TRBD2 16 - TRBJ2-6 TRBV5-5 TGTGCCAGCAACCTGGGGGGGTTTTCTGGGGCCAACGTCCTGACTTTC CASNLGGFSGANVLTF
- 15 once TRBJ1-5 TRBV24-1 TGTGCCACCAGTGATACGCGGGATAGCAATCAGCCCCAGCATTTT CATSDTRDSNQPQHF
- 15 - TRBJ2-3 TRBV9 TGTGCCAGCAGCGTAGTTCAGGGTTTAACAGATACGCAGTATTTT CASSVVQGLTDTQYF
TRBD1 17 - TRBJ1-2 TRBV4-1 TGCGCCAGCAGCCAAGGGGACTGGACAGGGCTCAACTATGGCTACACCTTC CASSQGDWTGLNYGYTF
- 14 - TRBJ1-3 TRBV13 TGTGCCAGCAGCTTAATACTTTCTGGAAACACCATATATTTT CASSLILSGNTIYF
TRBD1 16 - TRBJ1-5 TRBV28 TGTGCCAGCAGTTTATCCGACAGGGCTGTGGGGCAGCCCCAGCATTTT CASSLSDRAVGQPQHF
- 15 - TRBJ1-2 TRBV7-8 TGTGCCAGCAGCTTAGATCCAACAACCTACTATGGCTACACCTTC CASSLDPTTYYGYTF